The 27 T cell receptor beta chains below come from one sample, sequenced in a study of cytomegalovirus exposure and HLA in healthy donors. Use of 60 Vbeta and 13 Jbeta primers characterized the PCR. Profiled with immunoSEQ multiplex PCR; TCRdb holds only in-frame clones, not every one. The table records approximately 190,000 clones, 85% to 90% of them present only once. What was sequenced was PBMCs. These receptors all stem from a man aged 30 to 45 in good health and CMV-seronegative.

This chain joins TRBV30 and TRBJ2-4; possibly TRBD1 for D (6 bases). Germline V CDR1 and CDR2: GTSNPN, SVGIG (reference sequence). This CDR3 comprises 12 residues. Trimming stripped 5 bases from V and 9 bases from J, with 14 bases between. The DNA of the CDR3 is TGTGCCTGGTCGGGCCAGGGGAGCATTCAGTACTTC. Protein sequence: CAWSGQGSIQYF. The full variable domain, completed using reference TRBV30 and TRBJ2-4, is SQTIHQWPATLVQPVGSPLSLECTVEGTSNPNLYWYRQAAGRGLQLLFYSVGIGQISSEVPQNLSASRPQDRQFILSSKKLLLSDSGFYLCAWSGQGSIQYFGAGTRLSVL.

The V call is TRBV25-1, the J call TRBJ2-3, with TRBD1 as a possible D gene (5 bases). Deletions cut 8 bases from V and 0 bases from J, with 12 bases between. The CDR3 spans 14 residues. In germline, CDR1 is MGHDK, CDR2 SYGVNS. This CDR3 is CASGRTLSTDTQYF. CDR3 DNA sequence: TGTGCCAGCGGCCGGACACTTAGCACAGATACGCAGTATTTT.

This chain joins TRBV5-6 and TRBJ2-5; D not resolved. V lost 3 bases and J lost 2, with 8 bases in between. Germline V lookup: CDR1 SGHDT, CDR2 YYEEEE. The CDR3 runs to 13 residues. The CDR3 sequence: CASSWALQETQYF. CDR3 bases: TGTGCCAGCAGCTGGGCGTTGCAAGAGACCCAGTACTTC.

The chain combines TRBV19 with TRBJ2-1; D is undetermined. The V gene's germline CDR1 is LNHDA and CDR2 SQIVND (reference sequence). V shed 3 bases and J shed 0 bases, with 9 bases lying between them. This CDR3 comprises 15 residues. CDR3 nucleotide sequence: TGTGCCAGTAGTATTGCCGCCGGCTCCTACAATGAGCAGTTCTTC. Its translation is CASSIAAGSYNEQFF. The full variable domain, with the rest looked up from reference TRBV19 and TRBJ2-1, is DGGITQSPKYLFRKEGQNVTLSCEQNLNHDAMYWYRQDPGQGLRLIYYSQIVNDFQKGDIAEGYSVSREKKESFPLTVTSAQKNPTAFYLCASSIAAGSYNEQFFGPGTRLTVL.

The chain uses TRBV5-1 and TRBJ2-1; D unresolved. This CDR3 comprises 15 residues. Trimming took 0 bases from V and 4 from J, leaving 11 bases between them. Germline CDR1 SGHRS, CDR2 YFSETQ. CDR3 sequence (DNA): TGCGCCAGCAGCTTGGCGGTCTCTGTTTACAATGAGCAGTTCTTC. Translation gives CASSLAVSVYNEQFF.

The chain is built from TRBV9 and TRBJ2-2; D unresolved. The CDR3 runs to 14 residues. The germline V gene encodes CDR1 SGDLS and CDR2 YYNGEE. With 5 bases removed from V and 7 bases from J, the gap between germline ends came to 15 bases. CDR3 sequence: CASRQNPSGGELFF. The CDR3 nucleotides read TGTGCCAGCAGGCAAAACCCTTCCGGCGGGGAGCTGTTTTTT. Together with reference TRBV9 and TRBJ2-2, the CDR3 gives the full variable domain: DSGVTQTPKHLITATGQRVTLRCSPRSGDLSVYWYQQSLDQGLQFLIQYYNGEERAKGNILERFSAQQFPDLHSELNLSSLELGDSALYFCASRQNPSGGELFFGEGSRLTVL.

This chain connects TRBV30 to TRBJ1-5; TRBD1 is a possible D gene (6 bases). V was trimmed by 7 bases and J by 5 bases, leaving 18 bases between them. Germline lookup yields CDR1 GTSNPN and CDR2 SVGIG (reference sequence). The CDR3 sequence is 14 residues long. CDR3 DNA: TGTGCCTCCTCCCAAGGGGACACCTATCAGCCCCAGCATTTT. Translated, it gives CASSQGDTYQPQHF.

The chain uses TRBV27 and TRBJ2-2; maybe TRBD2 (7 bases). Germline CDR1 MNHEY, CDR2 SMNVEV (reference sequence). The V end lost 3 bases, the J end lost 7 bases, and 21 bases lay between the germline ends. The CDR3 covers 17 residues. The CDR3: CASSFVSAGAHGGELFF. For the CDR3, the DNA is TGTGCCAGCAGTTTTGTTTCCGCGGGGGCTCACGGCGGGGAGCTGTTTTTT.

The rearrangement links TRBV6-5 to TRBJ1-3, with D possibly TRBD1 on 6 matching bases. V was cut by 5 bases and J by 4 bases, with 12 bases left in between. CDR1 is MNHEY, CDR2 SVGAGI, per germline. The CDR3 loop spans 14 amino acids. DNA of the CDR3: TGTGCCAGCAGTGGGGGGGGCTTGGGAAACACCATATATTTT. This sequence encodes CASSGGGLGNTIYF.

This chain links TRBV4-2 with TRBJ2-7, with TRBD2 matching over 7 bases. Looked up from germline, CDR1 is LGHNA and CDR2 is YNFKEQ. Losses at the gene ends were 0 bases for V and 0 bases for J; bases not matched to a gene: 11. The CDR3 extends over 18 amino acids. CDR3 DNA: TGTGCCAGCAGCCAAGATCTATATGCTAGCGGCAGCTCCTACGAGCAGTACTTC. Translating it yields CASSQDLYASGSSYEQYF.

The chain couples TRBV23-1 to TRBJ1-5, with 7 bases that match TRBD1. TRBV23-1 is identified as an open reading frame with a role that is uncertain. The V and J ends lost 3 bases and 4 bases, in that order; junction bases with no gene match: 3. CDR3 length: 14 residues. The CDR3 here is CASSQTGPNQPQHF. The DNA of the CDR3 is TGCGCCAGCAGTCAGACAGGGCCTAATCAGCCCCAGCATTTT.

CDR3: CASSLEAYEQYF. CDR3 nucleotide sequence: TGTGCCAGCAGTTTGGAGGCCTACGAGCAGTACTTC. The genes are TRBV6-6 and TRBJ2-7, with D maybe TRBD2 (5 bases). Germline loops: CDR1 MNHNY, CDR2 SVGAGI (reference sequence). The germline V and J ends were trimmed by 4 bases and 2 bases, with 6 bases remaining between them. There are 12 residues in the CDR3.

The V gene is TRBV29-1, the J gene TRBJ2-1; D remains ambiguous. The CDR3 is 11 amino acids. Germline V gene data show CDR1 as SQVTM and CDR2 as ANQGSEA. Trimming took off 1 base at V and 7 bases at J, with 5 bases between the two ends. CDR3 in amino acids: CSVEGQNEQFF. For the CDR3, the DNA is TGCAGCGTTGAAGGGCAAAATGAGCAGTTCTTC.

The V gene is TRBV30, the J gene TRBJ2-1; 8 nucleotides match TRBD2. This CDR3 is built from 14 residues. The J segment lost 3 bases and the V segment lost 7 bases, leaving 8 bases of the junction unmatched. CDR1 and CDR2 (germline): GTSNPN, SVGIG (reference sequence). CDR3 bases: TGTGCCTTGGGACTGAGCGGGGGCTACAATGAGCAGTTCTTC. Residues: CALGLSGGYNEQFF. The full variable domain, completed using reference TRBV30 and TRBJ2-1, is SQTIHQWPATLVQPVGSPLSLECTVEGTSNPNLYWYRQAAGRGLQLLFYSVGIGQISSEVPQNLSASRPQDRQFILSSKKLLLSDSGFYLCALGLSGGYNEQFFGPGTRLTVL.

For the CDR3, the DNA is TGTGCCAGCAGTTACTCGTTACACGAAATCAACTATGGCTACACCTTC. Protein product: CASSYSLHEINYGYTF. This chain uses TRBV6-5 with TRBJ1-2; D gene unclear. Germline-derived CDR1 and CDR2 are MNHEY and SVGAGI. Between the trimmed V and J ends, which lost 0 bases and 2 bases, there was a span of 13 bases. This CDR3 is built from 16 residues.

The chain links TRBV28 to TRBJ2-1; 8 nucleotides match TRBD1. V shed 7 bases, J shed 0 bases, and the junction held 5 bases outside the gene matches. CDR1 and CDR2 from the germline V gene are MDHEN and SYDVKM. The CDR3 is 15 amino acids. The chain's CDR3 is CASTPGTGSYNEQFF. For the CDR3, the DNA is TGTGCCAGCACTCCCGGGACAGGCTCCTACAATGAGCAGTTCTTC.

The chain is built from TRBV29-1 and TRBJ1-2; D is ambiguous. The ends were cut back, 3 bases at V and 8 bases at J, with 7 bases in the middle. CDR1 and CDR2 (germline): SQVTM, ANQGSEA. CDR3 length equals 10 residues. The CDR3 DNA reads as TGCAGCGTTGAGGTCGGGGGCTACACCTTC. It translates to CSVEVGGYTF.

This sequence joins TRBV4-3 and TRBJ1-5; D is uncertain. Trimming took 0 bases from V and 5 from J, leaving 11 bases between them. Germline V gene data show CDR1 as LGHNA and CDR2 as YSLEER. CDR3 size: 15 residues. CDR3 sequence (DNA): TGCGCCAGCAGCCAAGACAGGTTCGTTGATCAGCCCCAGCATTTT. It translates to CASSQDRFVDQPQHF.

This chain links TRBV27 with TRBJ2-1; D gene ambiguous. CDR1 MNHEY and CDR2 SMNVEV come from the germline V gene (reference sequence). V lost 3 bases and J 3 bases, leaving 6 bases between the germline ends. The CDR3 loop spans 13 amino acids. CDR3 bases: TGTGCCAGCAGTTTCACGGGCTACAATGAGCAGTTCTTC. Encoded protein: CASSFTGYNEQFF.

In nucleotides, the CDR3 is TGTGCCAGCAGCCAAGTAAAAACTAGGGCCGGGGAGCTGTTTTTT. Translation gives CASSQVKTRAGELFF. This rearrangement joins TRBV4-2 to TRBJ2-2, with TRBD2 as a possible D gene (5 bases). The length of the CDR3 is 15 residues. V was cut by 1 base and J by 6 bases, with 12 bases left in between. Germline values: CDR1 LGHNA, CDR2 YNFKEQ.

V usage is TRBV5-1 and J usage is TRBJ2-7, with D possibly TRBD1 on 5 matching bases. V dropped 3 bases and J dropped 4 bases, with 20 bases sitting between them. The CDR3 loop spans 16 amino acids. Germline lookup yields CDR1 SGHRS and CDR2 YFSETQ. The CDR3 sequence: CASSYLQGIVSYEQYF. CDR3 nucleotide sequence: TGCGCCAGCAGCTACCTCCAGGGAATAGTATCTTACGAGCAGTACTTC.

Comments on this clone: Germline and junction disagree at one end, which may indicate a read error. This chain connects TRBV28 to TRBJ2-2; 7 bases fit TRBD1. Germline loops: CDR1 MDHEN, CDR2 SYDVKM. The CDR3 is 18 residues long. The CDR3 DNA follows: TGTGCCAGCAGTTTAGATTACAGGGGATTATCAGGACTCGGGGTGCTGTTTTTT. Translation gives CASSLDYRGLSGLGVLFF.

The chain joins TRBV19 to TRBJ2-1; D call uncertain. Germline CDR1 LNHDA, CDR2 SQIVND (reference sequence). CDR3 length equals 15 residues. The V and J ends lost 3 bases and 3 bases respectively, with 12 bases between them. Here the CDR3 DNA reads TGTGCCAGTAGTATTTCGGGTTCGGGCTACAATGAGCAGTTCTTC. Translating gives CASSISGSGYNEQFF.

The V call is TRBV27, the J call TRBJ2-7, with D possibly being TRBD1 (5 bases). V was shortened by 6 bases and J by 2 bases, with 14 bases between the two germline ends. CDR3 size: 14 residues. The germline CDR1 and CDR2 sequences are MNHEY and SMNVEV (reference sequence). This CDR3 is CASRRGRATYEQYF. The CDR3 region has the DNA TGTGCCAGCAGAAGAGGCAGGGCAACCTACGAGCAGTACTTC.

The rearrangement links TRBV30 to TRBJ2-7; TRBD2 matches 13 bases. With 0 bases clipped from V and 7 bases from J, the junction kept 6 bases outside the gene matches. The CDR3 totals 15 residues. Per the germline V gene, CDR1 is GTSNPN and CDR2 is SVGIG (reference sequence). CDR3 in amino acids: CAWSVGLAGAEEQYF. For the CDR3, the DNA is TGTGCCTGGAGTGTAGGACTAGCGGGAGCAGAAGAGCAGTACTTC.

This clone has more than one count but fewer than ten. The chain uses TRBV28 and TRBJ2-5, with 8 bases that match TRBD2. This CDR3 region has 14 residues. Losses at the gene ends were 6 bases for V and 5 bases for J; bases not matched to a gene: 8. Germline loops: CDR1 MDHEN, CDR2 SYDVKM. The CDR3 is CASRGAGVGETQYF. In DNA form, the CDR3 reads TGTGCCAGCAGAGGAGCGGGGGTAGGGGAGACCCAGTACTTC.

Comments on this clone: This CDR3 is also generated by other DNA sequences in the sample. The genes are TRBV28 and TRBJ1-5; unclear D gene. The CDR3 has 11 amino acids. CDR1 and CDR2 (germline): MDHEN, SYDVKM. Trimming removed 4 bases from V and 7 bases from J, with 5 bases in between. Here the CDR3 reads CASSSFQPQHF. CDR3 sequence (DNA): TGTGCCAGCAGTTCTTTCCAGCCCCAGCATTTT.